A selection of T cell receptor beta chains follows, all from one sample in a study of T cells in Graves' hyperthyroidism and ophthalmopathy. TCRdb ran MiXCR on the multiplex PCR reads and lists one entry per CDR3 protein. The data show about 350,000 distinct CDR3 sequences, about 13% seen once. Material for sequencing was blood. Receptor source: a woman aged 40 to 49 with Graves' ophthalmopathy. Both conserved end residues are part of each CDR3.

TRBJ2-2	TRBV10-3	CAISEDFGLHTGELFF
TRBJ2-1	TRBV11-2	CASSLQTARGSQFF
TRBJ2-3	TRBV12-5	CASARRAGAGTDTQYF
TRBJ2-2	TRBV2	CASRDSGRRSNTGELFF
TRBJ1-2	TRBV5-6	CASSSLNTGNYGYTF
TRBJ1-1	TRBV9	CASSVEGGWGTEAFF
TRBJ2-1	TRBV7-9	CASSLNQGGRGFF
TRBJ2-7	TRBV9	CASSPRDGNTYEQYF
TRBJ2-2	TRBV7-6	CASSSRGGELGELFF
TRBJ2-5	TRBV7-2	CASGSGQQETQYF
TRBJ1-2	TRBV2	CASREDRGQGGYTF
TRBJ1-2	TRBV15	CATSRPGQSIEGYTF
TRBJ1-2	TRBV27	CASSLGFGPYGYTF
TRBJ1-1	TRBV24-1	CATSDMRAGEGRAFF
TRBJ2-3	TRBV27	CASSFRIGRDGSADTQYF
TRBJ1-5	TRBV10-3	CASRDSVNEPQHF
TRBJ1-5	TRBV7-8	CASSRQGMGQPQHF
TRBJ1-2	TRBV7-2	CASSLPVGGYTF
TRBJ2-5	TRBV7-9	CASRGAGGPGYF
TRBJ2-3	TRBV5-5	CASCRTASLITDTQYF
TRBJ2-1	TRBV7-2	CASSFNRGFNEQFF
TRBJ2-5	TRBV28	CASSLGVSQETQYF
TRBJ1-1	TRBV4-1	CASRTGEVNTEALF
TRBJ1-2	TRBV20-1	CSARDKAGGQGPYGYTF
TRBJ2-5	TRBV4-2	CASSQDRTETQYF
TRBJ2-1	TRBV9	CASSVGGTGNEQFF
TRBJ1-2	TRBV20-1	CSAPSQGGNYGYTF
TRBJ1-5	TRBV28	CASSTIDINQPQHF
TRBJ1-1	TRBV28	CASSSGLVRNTEAFF
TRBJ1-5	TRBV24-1	CATSDRGKRDNRGKAQPQHF
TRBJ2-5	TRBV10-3	CAISEFAGSQETQYF
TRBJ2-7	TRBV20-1	CSARLASDVYEQYF
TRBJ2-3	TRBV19	CASSMQGVGGANTDTQYF
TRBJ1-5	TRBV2	CASRTHGNQPQHF
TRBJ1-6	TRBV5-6	CASSDLGIPNSPLHF
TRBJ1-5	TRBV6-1	CASRPQDRASRPQHF
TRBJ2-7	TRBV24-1	CATSDPLVLNEQYF
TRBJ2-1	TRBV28	CASRTGLAYNEQFF
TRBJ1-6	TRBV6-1	CASRDRALAPLHF
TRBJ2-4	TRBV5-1	CASSLTVEAKNIQYF
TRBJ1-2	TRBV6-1	CASSFRERGQYGYTF
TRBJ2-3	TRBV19	CASRVGGGSTDTQYF
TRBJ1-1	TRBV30	CAWRGGVNTEAFF
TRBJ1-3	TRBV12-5	CASGLKDSIRFSGNTIYF
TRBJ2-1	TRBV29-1	CSVASSGEQFF
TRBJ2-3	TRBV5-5	CASSYRTSGSSADTQYF
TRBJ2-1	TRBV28	CASSRGGSYNEQFF